The clone carrying this T cell receptor beta chain ranks as medium-sized. Its target is unknown. The sample is drawn from a study of siplizumab effects on memory and regulatory T cells. Study-level information: Investigators ran mixed lymphocyte reactions in pairs, testing siplizumab at roughly 1.1 ug/mL against no drug.

It was at 37°C and for roughly six days that the mixed lymphocyte reaction cells were cocultured. It was 85,000 to 100,000 TCR templates that were assayed per sample. Using immunoSEQ multiplex PCR, the repertoire was profiled, and TCRdb retains in-frame clones only, with some absent. The repertoire holds about 9,900 clones, with roughly two fifths as singletons. The CDR3 loop spans 13 amino acids. Trimming removed 3 bases at V and 6 bases at J, with 12 bases between. The germline gives CDR1 SGHRS, CDR2 YFSETQ. Overall study results and limits: An assignable phenotype, naive or memory, was missing from roughly 83-96% of proliferating CD4+ or CD8+ clones. Naive T cells appeared more diverse than memory cells and seemed to be major alloresponse contributors.

This TCR was recovered from a human donor in good health; the cells came from an allogeneic mixed lymphocyte reaction. The chain joins TRBV5-1 to TRBJ1-1; no definite D call. The sample consisted of CFSE-low (dividing) CD4+ T cells sorted from an allogeneic mixed lymphocyte reaction. CDR3 bases: TGCGCCAGCAGCTCAATCCCGGAGGCTGAAGCTTTCTTT. Translated, it gives CASSSIPEAEAFF.